The 21 T cell receptor beta chains reported below all come from one sample, sequenced in a study of OX40 agonist ivuxolimab in advanced cancers. Libraries were prepared by immunoSEQ multiplex PCR; TCRdb keeps only in-frame clonotypes and omits some of them. The table records some 44,000 clones, 70% to 90% of them present only once. The sequencing here drew on CD4+ or CD8+ T cells sorted from blood, taken in a trial of the OX40 agonist ivuxolimab. All receptors come from an adult with an advanced solid tumor such as melanoma, head and neck, liver or kidney cancer.

This chain connects TRBV19 to TRBJ2-3, with D perhaps TRBD1 (6 bases). Germline V CDR1 and CDR2: LNHDA, SQIVND (reference sequence). V was cut by 4 bases and J by 5 bases, with 13 bases left in between. This CDR3 has 14 amino acids. The CDR3 DNA reads TGTGCCAGTAGTAAAAGGGGCAGGGGAGATACGCAGTATTTT. It specifies CASSKRGRGDTQYF. Full variable domain (rest looked up from reference TRBV19 and TRBJ2-3): DGGITQSPKYLFRKEGQNVTLSCEQNLNHDAMYWYRQDPGQGLRLIYYSQIVNDFQKGDIAEGYSVSREKKESFPLTVTSAQKNPTAFYLCASSKRGRGDTQYFGPGTRLTVL.

This chain connects TRBV18 to TRBJ2-7; the match to TRBD1 covers 8 bases. Germline assignment: CDR1 KGHSH and CDR2 LQKENI. The ends lost 3 bases at V and 3 bases at J; junction bases unmatched: 7. This CDR3 spans 15 amino acids. CDR3 coding DNA: TGTGCCAGCTCACCGACAGGACAGGGTGGCTACGAGCAGTACTTC. It is translated as CASSPTGQGGYEQYF.

This rearrangement joins TRBV28 to TRBJ1-6, with D tentatively TRBD1 (5 bases). The CDR3 is 15 residues long. CDR1 MDHEN and CDR2 SYDVKM come from the germline V gene. Trimming cost V 6 bases and J 10 bases, with 19 bases left between them. The CDR3 loop reads CASSLASGPKSPLHF. The CDR3 DNA is TGTGCCAGCAGCCTCGCGTCAGGGCCCAAATCACCCCTCCACTTT. Using reference TRBV28 and TRBJ1-6 for the parts outside the CDR3, the full variable domain is DVKVTQSSRYLVKRTGEKVFLECVQDMDHENMFWYRQDPGLGLRLIYFSYDVKMKEKGDIPEGYSVSREKKERFSLILESASTNQTSMYLCASSLASGPKSPLHFGNGTRLTVT.

This clone was counted between two and nine times. The chain joins TRBV9 to TRBJ2-3; tentatively, D is TRBD1 or TRBD2 (5 bases each). Germline values: CDR1 SGDLS, CDR2 YYNGEE. V gave up 0 bases and J gave up 9 bases, with 8 bases separating them. The CDR3 loop spans 12 amino acids. The CDR3 region is CASSVGEGTQYF. CDR3 bases: TGTGCCAGCAGCGTAGGCGAGGGGACGCAGTATTTT.

This chain joins TRBV4-2 and TRBJ2-5; tentatively, D is TRBD2 (5 bases). This CDR3 is built from 15 residues. Deletions cut 4 bases from V and 2 bases from J, with 14 bases between. Germline values: CDR1 LGHNA, CDR2 YNFKEQ. Written as DNA, the CDR3 is TGTGCCAGCAGCCGGCCCGAGACGGGACAAGAGACCCAGTACTTC. Translation gives CASSRPETGQETQYF.

The chain is built from TRBV5-4 and TRBJ2-3; 7 positions agree with TRBD2. CDR1 and CDR2 (germline): SGHNT, YYREEE (reference sequence). This CDR3 region has 15 residues. J gave up 2 bases and V 3 bases, and 6 bases lay outside the gene matches. The CDR3 DNA follows: TGTGCCAGCAGCTCGCGGGACTACCTCACAGATACGCAGTATTTT. It is translated as CASSSRDYLTDTQYF.

The chain is built from TRBV27 and TRBJ1-1; TRBD1 matches at 11 bases. Looked up from germline, CDR1 is MNHEY and CDR2 is SMNVEV (reference sequence). The length of the CDR3 is 15 residues. With V trimmed by 4 bases and J by 4 bases, 5 bases remained unmatched. CDR3 in DNA: TGTGCCAGCAGTTCGGACAGGGGGCTAGTCACTGAAGCTTTCTTT. Protein sequence: CASSSDRGLVTEAFF.

The chain has TRBV29-1 and TRBJ1-2; unclear D gene. Trimming removed 3 bases at V and 8 bases at J, with 19 bases between. CDR1 is SQVTM, CDR2 ANQGSEA, per germline. CDR3 length: 14 residues. As DNA, the CDR3 is TGCAGCGTTGACCCTACTGCCACCTGGGGAGGCTACACCTTC. Translation: CSVDPTATWGGYTF.

The chain joins TRBV5-6 to TRBJ2-5, with a possible D match to TRBD2 (5 bases). Trimming left V 6 bases short and J 1 base short, with 16 bases between. CDR1 is SGHDT, CDR2 YYEEEE, per germline. The CDR3 has 15 residues. The CDR3: CASIDNAGSQETQYF. In DNA, the CDR3 is TGTGCCAGCATCGACAACGCGGGCAGCCAAGAGACCCAGTACTTC.

The sample holds a few counts of this clone. The gene calls are TRBV28 and TRBJ2-7; D gene uncertain. Germline CDR1 MDHEN, CDR2 SYDVKM. CDR3 size: 11 residues. Trimming pared 8 bases from V and 3 bases from J, leaving 8 bases between. The DNA of the CDR3 is TGTGCCAGCCTGAGGAACTACGAGCAGTACTTC. Residues: CASLRNYEQYF.

The chain uses TRBV15 and TRBJ2-6; tentatively, D is TRBD1 (6 bases). Germline-derived CDR1 and CDR2 are LNHNV and YYDKDF (reference sequence). The CDR3 loop spans 15 amino acids. The V end was cut by 4 bases, the J end by 2 bases, with 9 bases between. CDR3 amino acids: CATSTRTAGANVLTF. The CDR3 coding sequence is TGTGCCACCAGCACACGGACAGCTGGGGCCAACGTCCTGACTTTC.

This sequence joins TRBV19 and TRBJ2-2; 8 positions agree with TRBD1. CDR1 and CDR2 from the germline V gene are LNHDA and SQIVND (reference sequence). There are 14 residues in the CDR3. The V segment lost 6 bases and the J segment 8 bases; nucleotides outside the gene matches: 8. This CDR3 is CASSRTGQGGELFF. The CDR3 nucleotides are TGTGCCAGTAGCCGGACAGGGCAAGGTGGGGAGCTGTTTTTT.

CDR3: CASLFPGGDEQFF. Written as DNA, the CDR3 is TGTGCCAGCCTATTCCCCGGAGGGGATGAGCAGTTCTTC. This rearrangement joins TRBV6-5 to TRBJ2-1; the D gene is possibly TRBD2 (6 bases). Germline assignment: CDR1 MNHEY and CDR2 SVGAGI. This CDR3 has 13 residues. V lost 8 bases, J lost 8 bases, and 16 bases lay in between.

The rearrangement joins TRBV5-5 to TRBJ2-1; 12 nucleotides align to TRBD2. The CDR3 contains 15 residues. Germline CDR1 and CDR2: SGHKS and YYEKEE (reference sequence). Trimming at V came to 4 bases and at J to 2 bases, leaving 1 base not matched to a gene. CDR3 DNA sequence: TGTGCCAGCAGCGGACTAGCGGGGACCTACAATGAGCAGTTCTTC. It encodes CASSGLAGTYNEQFF.

In this sample, this clone turned up once. The chain has TRBV13 and TRBJ2-3; TRBD2 agrees at 10 bases. CDR1 is PRHDT and CDR2 is FYEKMQ in the germline V gene (reference sequence). Germline trimming cut 5 bases from V and 2 bases from J; bases unmatched to any gene: 7. CDR3 length equals 16 residues. The DNA for the CDR3 is TGTGCCAGCAGCCTCGAGGGACTAGCGTACACAGATACGCAGTATTTT. Protein product: CASSLEGLAYTDTQYF.

The chain joins TRBV15 to TRBJ1-4, with D uncertain. Trimming removed 2 bases from V and 4 bases from J, with 5 bases in between. The CDR3 loop spans 13 amino acids. Germline V gene data show CDR1 as LNHNV and CDR2 as YYDKDF (reference sequence). Written as DNA, the CDR3 is TGTGCCACCAGCAGACCACATAATGAAAAACTGTTTTTT. This translates into CATSRPHNEKLFF.

The chain employs TRBV10-2 and TRBJ1-4, with 9 bases aligning to TRBD1. The CDR3 extends over 16 amino acids. The V gene's germline CDR1 is WSHSY and CDR2 SAAADI. V was pared by 6 bases and J by 7 bases, with 12 bases of the junction left unmatched. The CDR3 here is CASSVPGQGSGEKLFF. Here the CDR3 DNA reads TGCGCCAGCAGCGTCCCGGGACAGGGTTCGGGTGAAAAACTGTTTTTT.

This CDR3 reads CASSPGTSGRVTDTQYF. The CDR3 DNA reads as TGTGCCAGCAGTCCCGGGACTAGCGGGCGGGTCACAGATACGCAGTATTTT. The genes are TRBV2 and TRBJ2-3, with TRBD2 identical over 12 bases. This CDR3 spans 17 amino acids. V dropped 5 bases and J dropped 2; count of bases not matched to a gene: 8. Germline CDR1 is SNHLY and CDR2 is FYNNEI.

This clone was counted a few times. The V gene is TRBV30, the J gene TRBJ1-2, with D possibly TRBD1 on 5 matching bases. V shed 7 bases and J shed 8 bases, with 11 bases lying between them. The CDR3 has 10 residues. Germline values: CDR1 GTSNPN, CDR2 SVGIG (reference sequence). The CDR3 is CAYQGSGYTF. The DNA for the CDR3 is TGTGCCTACCAGGGATCGGGCTACACCTTC.

V gene TRBV5-1 combines with J gene TRBJ2-7, with 9 bases lining up with TRBD2. Germline V CDR1 and CDR2: SGHRS, YFSETQ. The CDR3 is 14 residues long. Trimming at V came to 0 bases and at J to 5 bases, leaving 3 bases not matched to a gene. The CDR3, as DNA: TGCGCCAGCAGCTTGGCTGGGACTAGCAACGAGCAGTACTTC. Translating gives CASSLAGTSNEQYF.

The chain recombines TRBV6-1 with TRBJ1-1, with D hard to call. V lost 5 bases and J lost 0, with 10 bases in between. This CDR3 region has 14 residues. Germline values: CDR1 MNHNS, CDR2 SASEGT. The CDR3 DNA follows: TGTGCCAGCAGTCTGGGCCCGATGAACACTGAAGCTTTCTTT. This gives the protein CASSLGPMNTEAFF.